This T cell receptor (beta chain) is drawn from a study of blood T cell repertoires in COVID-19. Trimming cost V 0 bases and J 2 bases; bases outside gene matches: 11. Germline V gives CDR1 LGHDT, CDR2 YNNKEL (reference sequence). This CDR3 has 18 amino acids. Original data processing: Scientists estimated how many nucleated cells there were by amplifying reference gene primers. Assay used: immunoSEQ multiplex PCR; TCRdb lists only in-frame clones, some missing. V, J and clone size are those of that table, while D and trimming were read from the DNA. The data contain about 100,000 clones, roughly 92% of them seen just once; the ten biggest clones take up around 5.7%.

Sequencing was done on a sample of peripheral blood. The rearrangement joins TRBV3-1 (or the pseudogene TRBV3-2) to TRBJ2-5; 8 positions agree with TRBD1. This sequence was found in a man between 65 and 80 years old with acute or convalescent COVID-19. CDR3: CASSQDRRRTGQQETQYF. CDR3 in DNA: TGTGCCAGCAGCCAAGATAGGCGCAGGACAGGGCAACAAGAGACCCAGTACTTC.